This T cell receptor (beta chain) is drawn from a study of T cells after yellow fever vaccination. Germline CDR1 reads SGHRS; CDR2 reads YFSETQ. The germline V and J ends were trimmed by 7 bases and 11 bases, with 29 bases remaining between them. The CDR3 totals 16 residues. TCRdb reprocessed the 5' RACE reads with MiXCR, giving one entry per CDR3 protein. The sample has under 700,000 distinct CDR3 sequences, less than 20% seen once. The receptor's source is a man aged 18 to 30 who received the YFV17D yellow fever vaccine. The chain joins TRBV5-1 to TRBJ2-3; D perhaps matches TRBD2 (5 bases). The sample in question was PBMCs, obtained 5 days after the first yellow fever vaccination. In DNA, the CDR3 is TGCGCCAGCGCGGAGAAAGTGAGGGCTTATCAAGATGGGCAGTATTTT. It codes for CASAEKVRAYQDGQYF.